This section outlines one T cell receptor beta chain sequence together with its context. Survey-level TCR beta sequencing used the immunoSEQ assay. The method was immunoSEQ multiplex PCR; TCRdb's version includes in-frame clones alone and lacks a portion of them. The data hold tens of thousands of clones, with roughly 95% observed a single time. This clonotype was obtained from a man aged 35-49 years with rheumatoid arthritis. The sample was PBMCs.

CDR3 coding DNA: TGCAGCGTTGGACAGGGAGGGGTTGGGGAAAAACTGTTTTTT. Residues: CSVGQGGVGEKLFF. The chain uses TRBV29-1 and TRBJ1-4; 7 nucleotides align to TRBD1. Germline lookup yields CDR1 SQVTM and CDR2 ANQGSEA. The CDR3 runs 14 residues. The ends lost 4 bases at V and 8 bases at J; junction bases unmatched: 10.